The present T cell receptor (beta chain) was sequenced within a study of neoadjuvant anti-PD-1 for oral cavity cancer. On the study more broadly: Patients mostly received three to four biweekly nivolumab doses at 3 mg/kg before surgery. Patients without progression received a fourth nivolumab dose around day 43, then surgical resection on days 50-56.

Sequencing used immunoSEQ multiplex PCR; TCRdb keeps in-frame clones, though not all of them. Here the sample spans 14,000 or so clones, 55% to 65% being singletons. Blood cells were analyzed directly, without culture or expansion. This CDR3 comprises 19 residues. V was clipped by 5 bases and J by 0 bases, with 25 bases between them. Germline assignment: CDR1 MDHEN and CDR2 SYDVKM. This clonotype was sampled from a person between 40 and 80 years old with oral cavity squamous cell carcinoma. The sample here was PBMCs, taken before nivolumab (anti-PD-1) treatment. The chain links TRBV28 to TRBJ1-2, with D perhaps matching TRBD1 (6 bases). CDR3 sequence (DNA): TGTGCCAGCAGTACAGGGAAGGGACTTCTCCTAGGGGCTAACTATGGCTACACCTTC. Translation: CASSTGKGLLLGANYGYTF.